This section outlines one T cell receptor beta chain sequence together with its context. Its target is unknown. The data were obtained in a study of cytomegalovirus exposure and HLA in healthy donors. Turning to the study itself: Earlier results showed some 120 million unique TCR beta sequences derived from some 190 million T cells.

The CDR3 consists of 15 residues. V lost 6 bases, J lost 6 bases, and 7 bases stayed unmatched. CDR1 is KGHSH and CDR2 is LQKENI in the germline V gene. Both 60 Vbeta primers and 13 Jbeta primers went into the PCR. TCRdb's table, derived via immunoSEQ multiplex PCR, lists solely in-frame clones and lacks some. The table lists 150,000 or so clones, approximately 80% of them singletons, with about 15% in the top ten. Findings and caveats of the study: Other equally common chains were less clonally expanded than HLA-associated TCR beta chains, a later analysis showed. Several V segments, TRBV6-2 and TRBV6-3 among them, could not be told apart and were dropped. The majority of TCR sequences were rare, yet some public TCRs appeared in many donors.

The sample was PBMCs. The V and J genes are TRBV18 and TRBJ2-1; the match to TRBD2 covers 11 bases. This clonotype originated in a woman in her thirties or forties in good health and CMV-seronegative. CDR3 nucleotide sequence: TGTGCCAGCTCTTTGGGACTAGCGGACCTCAATGAGCAGTTCTTC. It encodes CASSLGLADLNEQFF.